Presented here are 25 T cell receptor beta chains from one specimen sequenced in a study of T cells in Graves' hyperthyroidism and ophthalmopathy. What was amplified from RNA transcripts were TCR beta CDR3 regions. HTBI primers were the set used in a first-round RT-PCR of the TCR CDR3. TCRdb called the multiplex PCR reads again in MiXCR, with one record for every CDR3 protein. This sample has about 520,000 distinct CDR3 sequences, with less than 25% found just once. The sample comprised blood. Source of these receptors: a woman between 25 and 40 years old with Graves' ophthalmopathy.

This clonotype showed up many times. V and J are TRBV6-5 and TRBJ1-3, with D perhaps TRBD1 (6 bases). The V gene's germline CDR1 is MNHEY and CDR2 SVGAGI. Trimming cost V 3 bases and J 0 bases, with 12 bases left between them. The CDR3 extends over 16 amino acids. DNA for the CDR3: TGTGCCAGCAGTTATCAGGGGTCGAGCTCTGGAAACACCATATATTTT. Encoded protein: CASSYQGSSSGNTIYF.

This sequence joins TRBV7-6 and TRBJ1-5; D gene uncertain. Germline V gives CDR1 SGHVS, CDR2 FNYEAQ. The CDR3 consists of 16 residues. Trimming pared 1 base from V and 0 bases from J, leaving 10 bases between. CDR3 sequence: CASSLEAGYSNQPQHF. In nucleotides, the CDR3 is TGTGCCAGCAGCTTAGAAGCCGGCTATAGCAATCAGCCCCAGCATTTT.

This clonotype was counted many times. The chain uses TRBV11-2 and TRBJ2-5; TRBD2 agrees at 7 bases. Per germline, CDR1 SGHAT and CDR2 FQNNGV. There are 15 residues in the CDR3. V trimming: 5 bases; J trimming: 4 bases; junction bases outside the gene matches: 10. The CDR3: CASSHPGEGGETQYF. The CDR3, as DNA: TGTGCCAGCAGCCATCCTGGGGAGGGAGGAGAGACCCAGTACTTC. Together with reference TRBV11-2 and TRBJ2-5, the CDR3 gives the full variable domain: EAGVAQSPRYKIIEKRQSVAFWCNPISGHATLYWYQQILGQGPKLLIQFQNNGVVDDSQLPKDRFSAERLKGVDSTLKIQPAKLEDSAVYLCASSHPGEGGETQYFGPGTRLLVL.

This clonotype occurred many times. CDR3: CASSFSRVNEQYF. The DNA for the CDR3 is TGTGCCAGCAGTTTTTCCAGGGTCAACGAGCAGTACTTC. V is TRBV27 and J is TRBJ2-7, with D possibly being TRBD1 (5 bases). Trimming removed 3 bases from V and 5 bases from J, with 11 bases in between. The CDR3 is 13 amino acids. Looked up from germline, CDR1 is MNHEY and CDR2 is SMNVEV (reference sequence).

As concerns this clonotype: Sequence at one end of the junction differs from germline and may be a read error. This chain links TRBV6-1 with TRBJ1-2, with TRBD1 as a possible D gene (6 bases). This CDR3 spans 15 amino acids. Germline V gene sequence: CDR1 MNHNS, CDR2 SASEGT. As DNA, the CDR3 is TGTGCCAGCAGTGAAAAAGGGGGAGGCAGCTATGGCTGCACCTTC. Its protein product is CASSEKGGGSYGCTF.

With regard to this clonotype: This may come from a read error, since a much larger clone is one base off. The V call is TRBV19, the J call TRBJ1-1; D may be TRBD1 (5 bases). V lost 8 bases, J lost 7 bases, and 14 bases lay in between. The CDR3 runs to 12 residues. CDR1 and CDR2 (germline): LNHDA, SQIVND (reference sequence). The CDR3 region is CASVGRGLEAFF. CDR3 nucleotide sequence: TGTGCCAGTGTGGGGAGGGGTCTTGAAGCTTTCTTT.

This clonotype has at least ten counts. CDR3 bases: TGTGCCAGCAGTGACAGGGTTATGAACACTGAAGCTTTCTTT. Translation gives CASSDRVMNTEAFF. The gene calls are TRBV6-1 and TRBJ1-1; D might be TRBD1 (5 bases). The CDR3 runs 14 residues. Trimming left V 3 bases short and J 0 bases short, with 8 bases between. CDR1 and CDR2 (germline): MNHNS, SASEGT.

This clonotype was counted at least ten times. For the CDR3, the DNA is TGTGCCAGCACCCCGGCCGGAGAGACCCAGTACTTC. Protein sequence: CASTPAGETQYF. The chain recombines TRBV6-1 with TRBJ2-5, with D uncertain. The CDR3 is 12 residues long. Germline CDR1 and CDR2: MNHNS and SASEGT. V was trimmed by 7 bases and J by 4 bases, leaving 10 bases between them.

This clonotype was counted at least ten times. The V call is TRBV2, the J call TRBJ2-7; no clear D gene. The CDR3 extends over 13 amino acids. Between the trimmed V and J ends, which lost 3 bases and 4 bases, there was a span of 10 bases. Germline loops: CDR1 SNHLY, CDR2 FYNNEI. DNA of the CDR3: TGTGCCAGCAGTGACGGTGTCATTTACGAGCAGTACTTC. Translation gives CASSDGVIYEQYF.

This clonotype showed up many times. The chain has TRBV9 and TRBJ2-5; TRBD2 matches at 8 bases. The CDR3 length is 15 residues. Germline lookup yields CDR1 SGDLS and CDR2 YYNGEE. The junction had 7 bases not matched to a gene; V was cut back by 5 bases and J by 1 base. DNA for the CDR3: TGTGCCAGCAGTTCCGGGGGGACTAGCCAAGAGACCCAGTACTTC. This encodes CASSSGGTSQETQYF.

Comments on this clonotype: A much more abundant neighbour one base away suggests this may be a read error. The chain has TRBV12-3 or TRBV12-4 and TRBJ1-1, with a weak D call TRBD1 (6 bases). CDR3 length: 13 amino acids. V lost 7 bases and J lost 5, with 14 bases in between. CDR3 region: CASNVGGRTEAFF. The CDR3, as DNA: TGTGCCAGCAACGTAGGGGGACGGACTGAAGCTTTCTTT.

The table lists this clonotype with many counts. In DNA form, the CDR3 reads TGTGCCAGCAGCTACCTCGGGGCATCAGATACGCAGTATTTT. Its protein product is CASSYLGASDTQYF. This rearrangement joins TRBV6-5 to TRBJ2-3, with D perhaps assigned TRBD1 or TRBD2 (5 bases each). The CDR3 is made up of 14 amino acids. Germline V lookup: CDR1 MNHEY, CDR2 SVGAGI. The ends were cut back, 6 bases at V and 4 bases at J, with 14 bases in the middle.

This clonotype was found a few times. This chain connects TRBV29-1 to TRBJ2-7; no firm D call. V lost 0 bases and J 4 bases, leaving 13 bases between the germline ends. Per the germline V gene, CDR1 is SQVTM and CDR2 is ANQGSEA. The CDR3 extends over 14 amino acids. The chain's CDR3 is CSVEDHGEIYEQYF. CDR3 in DNA: TGCAGCGTTGAAGATCATGGGGAAATTTACGAGCAGTACTTC.

This clonotype was counted ten times or more. This chain links TRBV20-1 with TRBJ2-7, with 7 bases lining up with TRBD1. In germline, CDR1 is DFQATT, CDR2 SNEGSKA (reference sequence). Unmatched junction bases numbered 6, after V lost 4 bases and J lost 3 bases. The CDR3 loop spans 13 amino acids. This chain's CDR3 is CSATWTGSYEQYF. The CDR3 DNA reads as TGCAGTGCTACTTGGACAGGCAGCTACGAGCAGTACTTC.

This clonotype was recorded many times. This chain links TRBV6-2 or TRBV6-3 with TRBJ1-2; D perhaps matches TRBD1 (6 bases). Trimming removed 7 bases at V and 2 bases at J, with 29 bases between. The CDR3 has 19 residues. Germline values: CDR1 MNHEY, CDR2 SVGEGT. The CDR3 loop reads CASTQPAGTFRGGNYGYTF. Written as DNA, the CDR3 is TGTGCCAGCACCCAGCCCGCCGGGACATTCCGGGGAGGCAACTATGGCTACACCTTC.

The sample holds many counts of this clonotype. V gene TRBV10-3 combines with J gene TRBJ2-7; no definite D call. The V end was cut by 11 bases, the J end by 0 bases, with 17 bases between. Germline CDR1 reads ENHRY; CDR2 reads SYGVKD. The CDR3 runs to 14 residues. DNA of the CDR3: TGTGCCGCCGGCATGGGGTCGGGCTCCTACGAGCAGTACTTC. This encodes CAAGMGSGSYEQYF.

CDR3 sequence (DNA): TGTGCCTGGGGCGGGACAGGGATTACGAGCTACGGTGGCTACACCTTC. Amino acids: CAWGGTGITSYGGYTF. The rearrangement joins TRBV30 to TRBJ1-2; the match to TRBD1 covers 9 bases. CDR3 length equals 16 residues. Germline trimming cut 5 bases from V and 7 bases from J; bases unmatched to any gene: 17. Germline V lookup: CDR1 GTSNPN, CDR2 SVGIG (reference sequence).

The gene calls are TRBV6-1 and TRBJ1-1; perhaps TRBD1 as D (5 bases). This CDR3 is built from 16 residues. Germline CDR1 reads MNHNS; CDR2 reads SASEGT. V lost 6 bases and J lost 0, with 17 bases in between. Here the CDR3 DNA reads TGTGCCAGCAGACATACAACAGGCCGCATGAACACTGAAGCTTTCTTT. The encoded protein is CASRHTTGRMNTEAFF.

The chain employs TRBV3-1 and TRBJ2-7; D may be TRBD2 (5 bases). Trimming took 1 base from V and 0 from J, leaving 13 bases between them. CDR1 is LGHDT, CDR2 YNNKEL, per germline (reference sequence). The CDR3 runs 16 residues. CDR3 sequence (DNA): TGTGCCAGCAGCCAAGGCGGAGGTTATAACTCCTACGAGCAGTACTTC. Translation gives CASSQGGGYNSYEQYF.

A note on this clonotype: This may be a read error: a much more frequent sequence differs by one nucleotide. The chain couples TRBV3-1 to TRBJ1-1; D is uncertain. V shed 1 base and J shed 6 bases, with 18 bases lying between them. CDR1 is LGHDT and CDR2 is YNNKEL in the germline V gene (reference sequence). The CDR3 loop spans 16 amino acids. The CDR3 coding sequence is TGTGCCAGCAGCCAAGTTCTCTGGGAGTGGAGCCCTGAAGCTTTCTTT. This translates into CASSQVLWEWSPEAFF.

The sample holds many counts of this clonotype. The chain uses TRBV2 and TRBJ2-7; 9 bases line up with TRBD1. V shed 10 bases, J shed 4 bases, and the junction held 8 bases outside the gene matches. The CDR3 sequence is 13 residues long. CDR1 and CDR2 (germline): SNHLY, FYNNEI. In DNA, the CDR3 is TGTGCCAACGGACAGGGGCTTTTGTACGAGCAGTACTTC. It encodes CANGQGLLYEQYF.

This clonotype was counted at least ten times. The chain has TRBV20-1 and TRBJ1-2, with 10 bases identical to TRBD1. J gave up 5 bases and V 2 bases, and 11 bases lay outside the gene matches. The CDR3 loop spans 16 amino acids. The germline gives CDR1 DFQATT, CDR2 SNEGSKA (reference sequence). The CDR3 here is CSARPPGQGISYGYTF. CDR3 nucleotides: TGCAGTGCTAGACCCCCGGGACAGGGGATCTCTTATGGCTACACCTTC.

CDR3 sequence: CASRMTGRVGQPQHF. The CDR3 bases are TGTGCCAGCAGGATGACAGGGCGTGTTGGTCAGCCCCAGCATTTT. The V and J genes are TRBV28 and TRBJ1-5; 7 bases fit TRBD1. The germline V gene encodes CDR1 MDHEN and CDR2 SYDVKM. There are 15 residues in the CDR3. V lost 6 bases and J lost 6; bases outside the gene matches: 11.

This clonotype was detected many times. This chain connects TRBV19 to TRBJ2-7; 7 bases match TRBD1. Unmatched junction bases numbered 6, after V lost 5 bases and J lost 2 bases. This CDR3 has 14 amino acids. Per the germline V gene, CDR1 is LNHDA and CDR2 is SQIVND (reference sequence). The CDR3 region has the DNA TGTGCCAGTAGTCTCACAGGGGCCCCCTACGAGCAGTACTTC. Its protein product is CASSLTGAPYEQYF.

The chain combines TRBV27 with TRBJ1-1; possibly TRBD1 for D (5 bases). Germline CDR1 MNHEY, CDR2 SMNVEV (reference sequence). The CDR3 is 18 residues long. V lost 5 bases, J lost 4 bases, and 26 bases lay in between. The CDR3 DNA reads as TGTGCCAGCAGTCCTCGTGGACCCCGGAGGGGCGGAGGCACTGAAGCTTTCTTT. This translates into CASSPRGPRRGGGTEAFF.